This T cell receptor (beta chain) derives from a study of blood T cell repertoires in COVID-19. The germline V gene has CDR1 SGDLS and CDR2 YYNGEE. The CDR3 loop spans 16 amino acids. Deletions cut 4 bases from V and 6 bases from J, with 19 bases between. In the source study's methods: How many nucleated cells were present was estimated from reference gene primer amplification. Generated by immunoSEQ multiplex PCR, the TCRdb table keeps only in-frame clones and is missing some. The DNA was the basis for D and trimming; V, J and clone size are from that table. The table records 200,000 or so clones, around three quarters of them present only once.

The sample comprised peripheral blood. The receptor's source is a man aged 55 to 70 with active or convalescent COVID-19. This sequence joins TRBV9 and TRBJ2-2; D is perhaps TRBD2 (6 bases). CDR3 sequence (DNA): TGTGCCAGCAGCTTATCCCCCGAGGAGGGCCCCGGGGAGCTGTTTTTT. As protein: CASSLSPEEGPGELFF.